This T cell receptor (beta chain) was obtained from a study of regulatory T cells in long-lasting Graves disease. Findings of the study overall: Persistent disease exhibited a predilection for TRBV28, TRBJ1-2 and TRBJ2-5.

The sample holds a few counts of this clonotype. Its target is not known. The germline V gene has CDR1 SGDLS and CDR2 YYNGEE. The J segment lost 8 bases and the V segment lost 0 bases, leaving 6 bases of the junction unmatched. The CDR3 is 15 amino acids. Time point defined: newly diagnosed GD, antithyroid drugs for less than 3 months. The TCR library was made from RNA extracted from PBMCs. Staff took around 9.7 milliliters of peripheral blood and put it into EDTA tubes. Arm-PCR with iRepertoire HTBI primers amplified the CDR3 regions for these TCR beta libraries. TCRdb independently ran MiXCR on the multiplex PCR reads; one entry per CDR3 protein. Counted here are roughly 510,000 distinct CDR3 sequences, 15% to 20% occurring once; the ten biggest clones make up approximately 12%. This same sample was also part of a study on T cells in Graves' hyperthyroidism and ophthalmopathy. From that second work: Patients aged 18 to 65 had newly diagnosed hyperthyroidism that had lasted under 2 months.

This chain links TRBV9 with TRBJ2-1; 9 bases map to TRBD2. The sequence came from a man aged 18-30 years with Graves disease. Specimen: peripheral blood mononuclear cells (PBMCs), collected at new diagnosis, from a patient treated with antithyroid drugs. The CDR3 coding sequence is TGTGCCAGCAGCGTAGCGGGACTAGCTTTGGATGAGCAGTTCTTC. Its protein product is CASSVAGLALDEQFF.